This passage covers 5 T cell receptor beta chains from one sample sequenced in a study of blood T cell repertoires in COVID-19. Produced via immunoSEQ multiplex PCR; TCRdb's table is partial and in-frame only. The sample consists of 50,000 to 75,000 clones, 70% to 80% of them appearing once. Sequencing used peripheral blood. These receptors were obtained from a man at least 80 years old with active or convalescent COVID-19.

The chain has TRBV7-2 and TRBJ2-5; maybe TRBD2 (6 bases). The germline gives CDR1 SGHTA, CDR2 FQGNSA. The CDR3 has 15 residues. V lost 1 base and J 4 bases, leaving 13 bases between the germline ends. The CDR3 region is CASSLGGFGGETQYF. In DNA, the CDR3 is TGTGCCAGCAGCTTAGGGGGTTTCGGGGGAGAGACCCAGTACTTC.

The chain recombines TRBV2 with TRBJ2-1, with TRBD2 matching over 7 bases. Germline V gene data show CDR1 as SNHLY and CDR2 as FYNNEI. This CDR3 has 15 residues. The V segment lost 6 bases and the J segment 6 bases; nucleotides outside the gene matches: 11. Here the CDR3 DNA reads TGTGCCAGCAGGGGGGGGTCCAGGGTCGTCAATGAGCAGTTCTTC. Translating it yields CASRGGSRVVNEQFF.

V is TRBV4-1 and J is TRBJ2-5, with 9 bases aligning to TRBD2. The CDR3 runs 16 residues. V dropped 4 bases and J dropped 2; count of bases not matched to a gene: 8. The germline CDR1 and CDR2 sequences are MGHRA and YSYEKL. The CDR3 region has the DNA TGCGCCAGCAGCCTCTTGGCTAGCGGGAATCAAGAGACCCAGTACTTC. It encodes CASSLLASGNQETQYF.

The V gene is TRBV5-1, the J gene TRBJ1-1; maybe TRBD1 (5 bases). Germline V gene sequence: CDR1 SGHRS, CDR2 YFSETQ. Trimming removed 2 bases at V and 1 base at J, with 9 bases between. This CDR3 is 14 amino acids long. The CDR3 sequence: CASSFTGGNTEAFF. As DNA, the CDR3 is TGCGCCAGCAGCTTTACGGGGGGGAACACTGAAGCTTTCTTT.

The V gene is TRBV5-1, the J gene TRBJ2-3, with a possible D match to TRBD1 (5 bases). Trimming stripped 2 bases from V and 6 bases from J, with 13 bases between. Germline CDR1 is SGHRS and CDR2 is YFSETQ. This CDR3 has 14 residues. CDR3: CASSFQGAEDTQYF. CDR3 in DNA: TGCGCCAGCAGCTTTCAAGGGGCGGAGGATACGCAGTATTTT.